The TCR beta chain described here comes from a study of CD8+ T cells in alopecia areata. Study context: Affected scalp percentage set treated patients' severity scores. Study-level findings and limits: Persistence during tofacitinib was seen for many expanded lesional clones in scalp and blood. Normal scalp showed lower clonality than lesional scalp, especially alopecia totalis/universalis.

This CDR3 is built from 16 residues. The V gene's germline CDR1 is SGHAT and CDR2 FQNNGV. The V segment lost 6 bases and the J segment 3 bases; nucleotides outside the gene matches: 13. Extraction of RNA preceded its reverse transcription into cDNA, which served as the sequencing template. Clones were read by immunoSEQ multiplex PCR, and TCRdb kept only the in-frame ones, dropping some. This sample has more than 85,000 clones, with more than 55% found just once. Turning to this clone: The antigen is not known.

Regarding treatment: oral pan-JAK inhibitor, 5-10 mg twice daily. PBMCs provided sorted CD4+ and CD8+ T cells. The specimen was CD8+ T cells sorted from blood, collected at week 4, from a patient treated with tofacitinib. The clonotype originates from a human donor with alopecia areata. The V call is TRBV11-2, the J call TRBJ2-7; TRBD1 matches at 8 bases. This CDR3 is CASSPIRGRILYEQYF. The CDR3 region has the DNA TGTGCCAGCAGTCCCATCAGGGGGCGAATTCTCTACGAGCAGTACTTC.